What follows are 29 T cell receptor beta chains derived from one specimen sequenced in a study of blood T cell repertoires in COVID-19. The method was immunoSEQ multiplex PCR; TCRdb's version includes in-frame clones alone and lacks a portion of them. The sample has about 170,000 clones, 88% seen once; the top ten hold around 2%. Sequenced material: peripheral blood. The receptors were gathered from a man aged 50 or older who had recovered from COVID-19.

This clone has just a few counts. The chain links TRBV6-4 to TRBJ2-1, with 10 bases that match TRBD2. The CDR3 totals 18 residues. The V segment lost 0 bases and the J segment 1 base; nucleotides outside the gene matches: 6. Germline CDR1 is MRHNA and CDR2 is SNTAGT. CDR3 nucleotide sequence: TGTGCCAGCAGTGACTCGGCGCTAGCGGGAGCTTCCTACAATGAGCAGTTCTTC. The encoded protein is CASSDSALAGASYNEQFF.

The V and J genes are TRBV27 and TRBJ1-2, with 8 bases aligning to TRBD1. This CDR3 region has 13 residues. The germline V gene encodes CDR1 MNHEY and CDR2 SMNVEV (reference sequence). V shed 6 bases and J 6 bases; nucleotides not matched to a gene: 6. The chain's CDR3 is CASSDRGSDGYTF. CDR3 bases: TGTGCCAGCAGCGACAGGGGAAGTGATGGCTACACCTTC.

The chain joins TRBV10-1 to TRBJ2-7; 9 positions agree with TRBD2. The CDR3 is made up of 17 amino acids. V shed 4 bases, J shed 5 bases, and the junction held 15 bases outside the gene matches. Germline V gives CDR1 WNHNN, CDR2 SYGVQD (reference sequence). Here the CDR3 reads CASSAKLSGTSFNEQYF. The DNA for the CDR3 is TGCGCCAGCAGTGCCAAATTATCAGGGACTAGCTTCAACGAGCAGTACTTC.

The chain has TRBV9 and TRBJ2-7, with TRBD2 identical over 7 bases. V was clipped by 4 bases and J by 2 bases; unmatched bases: 6. The germline V gene encodes CDR1 SGDLS and CDR2 YYNGEE. The CDR3 length is 14 residues. CDR3 DNA sequence: TGTGCCAGCAGCACCAGCGGGACCCCCTACGAGCAGTACTTC. Its translation: CASSTSGTPYEQYF.

As to this clone: Other DNA sequences within the sample encode an identical CDR3. The V and J genes are TRBV7-2 and TRBJ2-5; tentative D call: TRBD1 (6 bases). In germline, CDR1 is SGHTA, CDR2 FQGNSA. Trimming cost V 5 bases and J 1 base, with 11 bases left between them. This CDR3 is 14 amino acids long. This CDR3 reads CASSPTGTQETQYF. CDR3 nucleotide sequence: TGTGCCAGCAGCCCGACAGGAACCCAAGAGACCCAGTACTTC.

The V gene is TRBV6-5, the J gene TRBJ2-7, with 9 bases fitting TRBD2. CDR3 length: 15 amino acids. V lost 3 bases to trimming and J lost 3 bases; unmatched junction nucleotides: 6. Germline V CDR1 and CDR2: MNHEY, SVGAGI. The CDR3 bases are TGTGCCAGCAGTTATCTCGCGGGAGGGGGCTACGAGCAGTACTTC. Its protein product is CASSYLAGGGYEQYF.

In DNA form, the CDR3 reads TGTGCCAGCAGCCCGCTTTCTAGCGGGGGGCCCCAAGAGACCCAGTACTTC. Amino acid sequence: CASSPLSSGGPQETQYF. V and J are TRBV14 and TRBJ2-5; 11 bases match TRBD2. This CDR3 comprises 17 residues. V was pared by 4 bases and J by 1 base, with 8 bases of the junction left unmatched. CDR1 is SGHDN and CDR2 is FVKESK in the germline V gene.

In this sample, this clone turned up once. The chain carries TRBV5-1 and TRBJ2-5; no reliable D call. Germline CDR1 is SGHRS and CDR2 is YFSETQ. The CDR3 spans 15 residues. Trimming pared 10 bases from V and 1 base from J, leaving 20 bases between. The CDR3 nucleotides are TGCGCCTACCTCCCCCCACCGGCGGTCCAAGAGACCCAGTACTTC. This gives the protein CAYLPPPAVQETQYF.

This clone was seen more than once but under ten times. This chain links TRBV6-5 with TRBJ1-1, with D possibly matching TRBD1 (5 bases). CDR1 MNHEY and CDR2 SVGAGI come from the germline V gene. CDR3 length: 12 amino acids. V was shortened by 4 bases and J by 5 bases, with 8 bases between the two germline ends. The CDR3 reads CASSSRGTEAFF. The CDR3 DNA sequence: TGTGCCAGCAGTTCACGGGGGACTGAAGCTTTCTTT.

This clone was found a few times. The genes are TRBV9 and TRBJ2-3; no clear D. The ends were cut back, 3 bases at V and 0 bases at J, with 8 bases in the middle. The CDR3 runs to 14 residues. Germline V gives CDR1 SGDLS, CDR2 YYNGEE. The CDR3 here is CASSARPSTDTQYF. In nucleotides, the CDR3 is TGTGCCAGCAGCGCCAGGCCTAGCACAGATACGCAGTATTTT.

This clone was recorded once. The rearrangement links TRBV18 to TRBJ2-3; TRBD2 matches 10 bases. Germline values: CDR1 KGHSH, CDR2 LQKENI. The CDR3 loop spans 18 amino acids. J gave up 2 bases and V 2 bases, and 10 bases lay outside the gene matches. As DNA, the CDR3 is TGTGCCAGCTCACCAAGACGAAGCGGGGGGGCCAACACAGATACGCAGTATTTT. Translated, it gives CASSPRRSGGANTDTQYF.

This sequence joins TRBV5-4 and TRBJ2-5; D might be TRBD1 (6 bases). There are 13 residues in the CDR3. V dropped 2 bases and J dropped 6 bases, with 11 bases sitting between them. Germline V lookup: CDR1 SGHNT, CDR2 YYREEE (reference sequence). The CDR3, as DNA: TGTGCCAGCAGCTTCAGGGGCAGGCAGACCCAGTACTTC. This codes for CASSFRGRQTQYF.

The J gene is TRBJ2-3, the V gene TRBV5-6, with 12 positions matching TRBD2. CDR1 and CDR2 from the germline V gene are SGHDT and YYEEEE. CDR3 length: 15 amino acids. V shed 4 bases and J 4 bases; nucleotides not matched to a gene: 4. The CDR3 loop reads CASSIGLAGSDTQYF. CDR3 in DNA: TGTGCCAGCAGCATTGGACTAGCGGGATCAGATACGCAGTATTTT.

J is TRBJ1-5 and V is TRBV27, with D unclear. Germline V gives CDR1 MNHEY, CDR2 SMNVEV (reference sequence). This CDR3 has 13 amino acids. Trimming shortened V by 8 bases and J by 2 bases, and 10 bases separated the two germline ends. CDR3 amino acids: CASSEAGNQPQHF. CDR3 sequence (DNA): TGTGCCAGCTCCGAGGCGGGCAATCAGCCCCAGCATTTT.

CDR3 sequence reads: CASSQDATGGLRDEQYF. The CDR3 region has the DNA TGCGCCAGCAGCCAAGACGCGACAGGGGGTCTGAGGGACGAGCAGTACTTC. The V call is TRBV4-1, the J call TRBJ2-7; 9 bases align to TRBD1. This CDR3 is built from 17 residues. Per the germline V gene, CDR1 is MGHRA and CDR2 is YSYEKL. Trimming cost V 0 bases and J 5 bases; bases outside gene matches: 11.

This chain joins TRBV3-1 (or the pseudogene TRBV3-2) and TRBJ2-5; 15 nucleotides agree with TRBD2. The J segment lost 2 bases and the V segment lost 4 bases, leaving 2 bases of the junction unmatched. CDR1 and CDR2 from the germline V gene are LGHDT and YNNKEL (reference sequence). The CDR3 sequence is 16 residues long. This CDR3 reads CASSLGLAGGQETQYF. CDR3 in DNA: TGTGCCAGCAGCCTCGGACTAGCGGGGGGGCAAGAGACCCAGTACTTC.

CDR3 sequence reads: CASSLVTNTGELFF. The DNA for the CDR3 is TGTGCCAGCAGCTTGGTAACTAACACCGGGGAGCTGTTTTTT. The genes are TRBV5-4 and TRBJ2-2; D is uncertain. V lost 0 bases and J 2 bases, leaving 5 bases between the germline ends. Germline CDR1 is SGHNT and CDR2 is YYREEE (reference sequence). This CDR3 contains 14 residues.

The chain is built from TRBV5-1 and TRBJ2-5; 10 nucleotides line up with TRBD1. Germline trimming cut 4 bases from V and 7 bases from J; bases unmatched to any gene: 7. The CDR3 runs to 14 residues. Germline V lookup: CDR1 SGHRS, CDR2 YFSETQ. Written as DNA, the CDR3 is TGCGCCAGCAGCACGACAGGGGGCGAGGGGACCCAGTACTTC. Protein sequence: CASSTTGGEGTQYF.

The chain couples TRBV20-1 to TRBJ2-5, with D perhaps TRBD1 (5 bases). This CDR3 has 14 residues. The germline V gene encodes CDR1 DFQATT and CDR2 SNEGSKA (reference sequence). Trimming pared 3 bases from V and 5 bases from J, leaving 16 bases between. Here the CDR3 reads CSASAGAGRETQYF. CDR3 DNA: TGCAGTGCTAGTGCTGGGGCTGGGCGGGAGACCCAGTACTTC.

The chain combines TRBV6-2 or TRBV6-3 with TRBJ2-3; 10 nucleotides line up with TRBD2. From germline, CDR1 is MNHEY and CDR2 SVGEGT. The CDR3 is 15 amino acids. With 5 bases clipped from V and 2 bases from J, the junction kept 4 bases outside the gene matches. The CDR3 nucleotides are TGTGCCAGCAGTAATCTAGCGGGGGACACAGATACGCAGTATTTT. This codes for CASSNLAGDTDTQYF.

This chain joins TRBV7-6 and TRBJ2-3, with 11 bases lining up with TRBD2. Germline-derived CDR1 and CDR2 are SGHVS and FNYEAQ. The CDR3 covers 16 residues. V lost 5 bases to trimming and J lost 5 bases; unmatched junction nucleotides: 9. The CDR3 region has the DNA TGTGCCAGCAGCCCTACAACTAGCGGGGGATTAGATACGCAGTATTTT. It encodes CASSPTTSGGLDTQYF.

CDR3 sequence reads: CASSPTPPGRGTQYF. CDR3 DNA sequence: TGTGCCAGCTCACCAACGCCGCCGGGTCGGGGGACCCAGTACTTC. The chain employs TRBV18 and TRBJ2-5; D might be TRBD2 (5 bases). CDR1 and CDR2 (germline): KGHSH, LQKENI. Trimming removed 2 bases at V and 7 bases at J, with 17 bases between. The CDR3 is 15 residues long.

V is TRBV14 and J is TRBJ2-7, with TRBD2 matching 13 bases. This CDR3 spans 16 amino acids. Germline V CDR1 and CDR2: SGHDN, FVKESK. J lost 3 bases, V lost 3 bases, and 5 bases had no gene match. The CDR3 DNA follows: TGTGCCAGCAGCCATCCACGGACTAGCGGGAGCTACGAGCAGTACTTC. This gives the protein CASSHPRTSGSYEQYF.

The V and J genes are TRBV7-8 and TRBJ1-1; tentatively, D is TRBD1 (5 bases). Germline values: CDR1 SGHVS, CDR2 FQNEAQ. V gave up 0 bases and J gave up 7 bases, with 6 bases separating them. The CDR3 contains 12 residues. The CDR3 here is CASSLAGGEAFF. CDR3 nucleotides: TGTGCCAGCAGCTTAGCGGGGGGTGAAGCTTTCTTT.

This clone showed up just a few times. The gene calls are TRBV13 and TRBJ1-1; 8 bases align to TRBD1. CDR1 and CDR2 (germline): PRHDT, FYEKMQ (reference sequence). V dropped 1 base and J dropped 0; count of bases not matched to a gene: 10. CDR3 length: 18 amino acids. The DNA for the CDR3 is TGTGCCAGCAGCTTAGAAAGGGCAGGGGGCTACATGAACACTGAAGCTTTCTTT. It codes for CASSLERAGGYMNTEAFF.

This clone was found many times. The CDR3 reads CASSLQGYGYTF. CDR3 coding DNA: TGTGCCAGCAGCTTACAGGGATATGGCTACACCTTC. This chain connects TRBV11-2 to TRBJ1-2, with D tentatively TRBD1 (5 bases). Deletions cut 2 bases from V and 5 bases from J, with 6 bases between. The CDR3 spans 12 residues. The germline CDR1 and CDR2 sequences are SGHAT and FQNNGV.

The rearrangement uses TRBV29-1 and TRBJ2-2; 8 bases fit TRBD1. Losses at the gene ends were 4 bases for V and 4 bases for J; bases not matched to a gene: 5. The CDR3 has 14 residues. Germline CDR1 reads SQVTM; CDR2 reads ANQGSEA. The CDR3 nucleotides read TGCAGCGTTGCGGACAGGGCCACCACCGGGGAGCTGTTTTTT. It translates to CSVADRATTGELFF.

V is TRBV13 and J is TRBJ2-7; 7 nucleotides align to TRBD2. CDR1 and CDR2 from the germline V gene are PRHDT and FYEKMQ (reference sequence). J was trimmed by 2 bases and V by 0 bases; bases with no gene match: 10. The CDR3 is made up of 17 amino acids. CDR3 bases: TGTGCCAGCAGCTTAGGCTTAGGGGCCGCGGGGGCCTACGAGCAGTACTTC. This gives the protein CASSLGLGAAGAYEQYF.

Comment on this clone: The sample has other DNA sequences that encode this CDR3 too. The chain carries TRBV19 and TRBJ1-5; 8 nucleotides agree with TRBD1. CDR3 length: 13 amino acids. The V and J ends lost 5 bases and 5 bases, in that order; junction bases with no gene match: 2. CDR1 is LNHDA and CDR2 is SQIVND in the germline V gene (reference sequence). The CDR3 coding sequence is TGTGCCAGTAGTGACAGGGGCGATCAGCCCCAGCATTTT. It is translated as CASSDRGDQPQHF.